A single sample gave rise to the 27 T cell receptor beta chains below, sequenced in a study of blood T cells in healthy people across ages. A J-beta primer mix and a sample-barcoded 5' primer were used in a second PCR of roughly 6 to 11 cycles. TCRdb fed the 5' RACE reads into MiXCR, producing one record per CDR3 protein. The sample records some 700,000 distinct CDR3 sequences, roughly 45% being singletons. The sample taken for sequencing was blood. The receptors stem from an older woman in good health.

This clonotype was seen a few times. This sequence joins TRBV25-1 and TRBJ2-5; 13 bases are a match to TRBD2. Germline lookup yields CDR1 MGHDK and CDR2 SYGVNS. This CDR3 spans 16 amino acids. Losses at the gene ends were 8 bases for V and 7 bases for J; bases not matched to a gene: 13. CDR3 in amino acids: CASSSGTSGVPGTQYF. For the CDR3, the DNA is TGTGCCAGCTCCTCCGGGACTAGCGGGGTCCCGGGGACCCAGTACTTC.

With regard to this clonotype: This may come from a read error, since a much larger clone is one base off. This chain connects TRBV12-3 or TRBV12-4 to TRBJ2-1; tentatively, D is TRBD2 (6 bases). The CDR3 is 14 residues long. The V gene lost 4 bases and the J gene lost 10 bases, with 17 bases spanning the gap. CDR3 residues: CASSWGERSYEQFF. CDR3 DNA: TGTGCCAGCAGTTGGGGGGAAAGGTCCTACGAGCAGTTCTTC.

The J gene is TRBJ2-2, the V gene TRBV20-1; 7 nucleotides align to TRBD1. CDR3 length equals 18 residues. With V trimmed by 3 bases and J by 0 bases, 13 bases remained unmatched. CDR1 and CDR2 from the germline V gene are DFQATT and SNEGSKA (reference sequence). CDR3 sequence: CSARPNSGQGANTGELFF. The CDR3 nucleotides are TGCAGTGCTAGGCCGAACTCGGGTCAGGGGGCGAACACCGGGGAGCTGTTTTTT.

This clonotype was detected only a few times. This CDR3 is CSVAGLAGGPSPTTDTQYF. As DNA, the CDR3 is TGCAGCGTTGCCGGACTAGCGGGAGGTCCAAGTCCCACCACAGATACGCAGTATTTT. This chain uses TRBV29-1 with TRBJ2-3; TRBD2 matches 14 bases. The length of the CDR3 is 19 residues. From germline, CDR1 is SQVTM and CDR2 ANQGSEA. Trimming took 4 bases from V and 2 from J; bases not matched to a gene: 14.

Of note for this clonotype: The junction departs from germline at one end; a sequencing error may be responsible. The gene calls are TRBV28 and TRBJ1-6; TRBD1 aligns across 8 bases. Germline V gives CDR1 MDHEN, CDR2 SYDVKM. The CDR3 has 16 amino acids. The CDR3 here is CVSSLDRGPPNSPLHF. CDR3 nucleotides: TGTGTCAGCAGTCTCGACAGGGGTCCACCCAATTCACCCCTCCACTTT. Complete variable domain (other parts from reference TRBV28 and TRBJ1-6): DVKVTQSSRYLVKRTGEKVFLECVQDMDHENMFWYRQDPGLGLRLIYFSYDVKMKEKGDIPEGYSVSREKKERFSLILESASTNQTSMYLCVSSLDRGPPNSPLHFGNGTRLTVT.

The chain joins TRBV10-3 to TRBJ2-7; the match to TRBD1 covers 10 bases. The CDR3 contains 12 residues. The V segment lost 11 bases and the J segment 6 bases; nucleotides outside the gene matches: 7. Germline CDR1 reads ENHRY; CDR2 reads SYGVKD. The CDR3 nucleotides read TGTGCCGTAGGACAGGGGGACGGCGAGCAGTACTTC. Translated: CAVGQGDGEQYF.

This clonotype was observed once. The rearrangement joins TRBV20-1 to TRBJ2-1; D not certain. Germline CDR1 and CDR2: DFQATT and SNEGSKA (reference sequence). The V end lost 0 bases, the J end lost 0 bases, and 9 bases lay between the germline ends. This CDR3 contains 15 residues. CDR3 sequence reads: CSARDLRISYNEQFF. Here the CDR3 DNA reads TGCAGTGCTAGAGATCTTAGGATCTCCTACAATGAGCAGTTCTTC.

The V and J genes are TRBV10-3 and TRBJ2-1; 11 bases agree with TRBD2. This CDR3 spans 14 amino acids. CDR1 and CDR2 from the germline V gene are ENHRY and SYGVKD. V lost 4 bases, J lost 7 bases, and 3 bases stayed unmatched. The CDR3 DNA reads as TGTGCCATCAGTGGTAGCGGGAGGGAGAATGAGCAGTTCTTC. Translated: CAISGSGRENEQFF.

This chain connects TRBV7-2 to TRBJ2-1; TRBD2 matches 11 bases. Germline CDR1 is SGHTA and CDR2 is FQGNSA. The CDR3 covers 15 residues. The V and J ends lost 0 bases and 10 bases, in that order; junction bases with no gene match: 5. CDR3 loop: CASSLASGRAGEQFF. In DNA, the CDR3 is TGTGCCAGCAGCTTAGCTAGCGGGAGGGCGGGAGAGCAGTTCTTC.

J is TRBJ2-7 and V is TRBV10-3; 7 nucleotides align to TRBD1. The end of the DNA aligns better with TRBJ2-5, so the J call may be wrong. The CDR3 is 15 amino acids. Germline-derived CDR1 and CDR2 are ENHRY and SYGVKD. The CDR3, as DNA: TGTGCCATCAGTGGTTCCGACAGGGATGAAGAGACCCAGTACTTC. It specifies CAISGSDRDEETQYF.

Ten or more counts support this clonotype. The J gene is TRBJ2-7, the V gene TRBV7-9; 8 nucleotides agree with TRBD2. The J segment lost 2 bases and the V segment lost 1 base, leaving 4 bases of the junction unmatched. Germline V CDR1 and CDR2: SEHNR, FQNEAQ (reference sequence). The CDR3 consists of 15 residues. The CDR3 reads CASSLGAGVAYEQYF. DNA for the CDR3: TGTGCCAGCAGCTTAGGAGCGGGAGTCGCCTACGAGCAGTACTTC.

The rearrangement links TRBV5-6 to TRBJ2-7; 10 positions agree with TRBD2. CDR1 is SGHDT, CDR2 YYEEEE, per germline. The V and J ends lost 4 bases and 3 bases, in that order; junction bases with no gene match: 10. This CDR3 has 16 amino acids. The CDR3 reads CASSLTGTSEDYEQYF. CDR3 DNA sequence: TGTGCCAGCAGCCTGACCGGGACTAGCGAGGACTACGAGCAGTACTTC. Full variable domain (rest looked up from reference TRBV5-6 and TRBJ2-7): DAGVTQSPTHLIKTRGQQVTLRCSPKSGHDTVSWYQQALGQGPQFIFQYYEEEERQRGNFPDRFSGHQFPNYSSELNVNALLLGDSALYLCASSLTGTSEDYEQYFGPGTRLTVT.

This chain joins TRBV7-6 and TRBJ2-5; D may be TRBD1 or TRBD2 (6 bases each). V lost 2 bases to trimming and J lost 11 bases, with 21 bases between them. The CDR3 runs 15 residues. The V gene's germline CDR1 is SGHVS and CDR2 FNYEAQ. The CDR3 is CASSLFWGAGNEQYF. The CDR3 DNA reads TGTGCCAGCAGCTTATTTTGGGGGGCCGGGAATGAGCAGTACTTC.

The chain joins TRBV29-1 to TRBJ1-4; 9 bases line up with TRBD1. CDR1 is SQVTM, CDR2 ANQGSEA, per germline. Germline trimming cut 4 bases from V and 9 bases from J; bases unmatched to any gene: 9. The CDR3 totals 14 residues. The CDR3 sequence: CSVAAGTGNKKLFF. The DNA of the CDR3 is TGCAGCGTTGCTGCCGGGACAGGGAATAAAAAACTGTTTTTT.

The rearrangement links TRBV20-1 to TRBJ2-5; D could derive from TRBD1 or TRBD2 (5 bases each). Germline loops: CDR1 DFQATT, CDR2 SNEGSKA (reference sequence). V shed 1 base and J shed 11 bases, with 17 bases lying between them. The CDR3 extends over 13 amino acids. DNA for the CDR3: TGCAGTGCTAGAGGGCAGGGATTAGGGGAGCAGTACTTC. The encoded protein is CSARGQGLGEQYF.

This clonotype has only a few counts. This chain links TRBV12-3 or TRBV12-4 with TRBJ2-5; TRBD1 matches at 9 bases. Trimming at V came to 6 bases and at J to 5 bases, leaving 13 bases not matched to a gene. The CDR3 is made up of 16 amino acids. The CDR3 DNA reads TGTGCCAGCAGACTCACCCACAGGGGGCAGGAGGAGACCCAGTACTTC. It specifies CASRLTHRGQEETQYF.

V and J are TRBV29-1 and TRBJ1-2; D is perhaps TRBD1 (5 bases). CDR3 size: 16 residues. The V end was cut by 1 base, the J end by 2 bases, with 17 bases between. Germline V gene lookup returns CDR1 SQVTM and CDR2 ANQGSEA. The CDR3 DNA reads TGCAGCGTTGAAGGACAGCCTGATGCGCCAAACTATGGCTACACCTTC. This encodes CSVEGQPDAPNYGYTF. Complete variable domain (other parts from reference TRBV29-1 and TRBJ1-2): SAVISQKPSRDICQRGTSLTIQCQVDSQVTMMFWYRQQPGQSLTLIATANQGSEATYESGFVIDKFPISRPNLTFSTLTVSNMSPEDSSIYLCSVEGQPDAPNYGYTFGSGTRLTVV.

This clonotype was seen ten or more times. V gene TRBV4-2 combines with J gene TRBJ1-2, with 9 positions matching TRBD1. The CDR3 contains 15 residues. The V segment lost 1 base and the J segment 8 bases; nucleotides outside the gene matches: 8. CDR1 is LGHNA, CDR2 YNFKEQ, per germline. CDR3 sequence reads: CASSQALDRGGGYTF. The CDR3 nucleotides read TGTGCCAGCAGCCAAGCCCTGGACAGGGGAGGAGGCTACACCTTC.

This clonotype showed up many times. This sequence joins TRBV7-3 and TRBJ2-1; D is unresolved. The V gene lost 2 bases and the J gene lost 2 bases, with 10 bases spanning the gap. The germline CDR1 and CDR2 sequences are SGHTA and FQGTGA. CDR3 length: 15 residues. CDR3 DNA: TGTGCCAGCAGCTTATGGTCCGAGCCCTACAATGAGCAGTTCTTC. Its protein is CASSLWSEPYNEQFF.

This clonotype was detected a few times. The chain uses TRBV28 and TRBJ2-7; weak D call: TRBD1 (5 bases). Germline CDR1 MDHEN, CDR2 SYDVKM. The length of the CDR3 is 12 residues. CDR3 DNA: TGTGCTTCAGGGATAGAGCCCTACGAGCAGTACTTC. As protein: CASGIEPYEQYF.

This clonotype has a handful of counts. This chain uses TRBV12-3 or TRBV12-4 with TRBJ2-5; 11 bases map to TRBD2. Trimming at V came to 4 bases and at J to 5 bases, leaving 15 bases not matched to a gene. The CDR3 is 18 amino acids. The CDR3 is CASSSLQTSGSRWETQYF. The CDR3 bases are TGTGCCAGCAGTTCTCTCCAAACTAGCGGGAGTCGGTGGGAGACCCAGTACTTC.

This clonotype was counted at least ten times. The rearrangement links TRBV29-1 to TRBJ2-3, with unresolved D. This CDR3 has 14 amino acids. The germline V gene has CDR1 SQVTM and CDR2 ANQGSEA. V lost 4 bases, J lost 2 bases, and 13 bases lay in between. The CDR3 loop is CSVGGTLTTDTQYF. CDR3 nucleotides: TGCAGCGTTGGCGGCACCCTAACCACAGATACGCAGTATTTT.

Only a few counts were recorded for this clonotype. The CDR3 here is CASSLPRVEQYF. In DNA form, the CDR3 reads TGTGCCAGCAGTTTACCCAGGGTGGAGCAGTACTTC. The chain combines TRBV28 with TRBJ2-7; D perhaps matches TRBD1 (5 bases). Deletions cut 2 bases from V and 7 bases from J, with 9 bases between. This CDR3 is 12 amino acids long. Germline-derived CDR1 and CDR2 are MDHEN and SYDVKM.

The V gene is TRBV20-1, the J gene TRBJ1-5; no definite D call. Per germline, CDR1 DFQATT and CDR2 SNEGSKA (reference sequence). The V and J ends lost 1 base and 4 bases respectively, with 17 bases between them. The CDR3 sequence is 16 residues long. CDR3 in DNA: TGCAGTGCTAGAGGGACGGAAGATAAATCTAATCAGCCCCAGCATTTT. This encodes CSARGTEDKSNQPQHF.

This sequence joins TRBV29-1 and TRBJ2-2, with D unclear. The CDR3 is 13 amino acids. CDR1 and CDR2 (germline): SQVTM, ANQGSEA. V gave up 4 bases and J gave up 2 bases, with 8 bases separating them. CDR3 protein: CSVGRSNTGELFF. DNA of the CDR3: TGCAGCGTTGGAAGGAGTAACACCGGGGAGCTGTTTTTT.

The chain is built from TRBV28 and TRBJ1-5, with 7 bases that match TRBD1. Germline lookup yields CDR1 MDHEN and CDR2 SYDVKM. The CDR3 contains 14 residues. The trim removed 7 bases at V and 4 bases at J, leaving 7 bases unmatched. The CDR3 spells CASIRTGANQPQHF. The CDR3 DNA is TGTGCCAGCATTCGGACAGGAGCTAATCAGCCCCAGCATTTT.

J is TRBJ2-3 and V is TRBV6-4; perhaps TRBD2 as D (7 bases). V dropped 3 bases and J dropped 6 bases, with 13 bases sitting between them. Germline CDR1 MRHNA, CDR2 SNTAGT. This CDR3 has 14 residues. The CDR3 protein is CASSESGGRDTQYF. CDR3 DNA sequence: TGTGCCAGCAGTGAGTCGGGGGGCAGGGATACGCAGTATTTT.